The 4 T cell receptor beta chains in this list originate from one sample, sequenced in a study of T-cell memory formation after mild COVID-19. TCRdb called the 5' RACE reads again in MiXCR, with one record for every CDR3 protein. The sample has approximately 300,000 distinct CDR3 sequences, roughly 8% seen once. What was sequenced was PBMCs or a T cell subset sorted from them (not recorded which). The receptors come from a man between 18 and 29 years old who had mild COVID-19 (a few samples of this study predate the infection). Cell type and time point are not known.

This clonotype was seen ten or more times. The chain has TRBV12-3 or TRBV12-4 and TRBJ2-3; 9 positions agree with TRBD2. This CDR3 has 14 residues. V dropped 9 bases and J dropped 0; count of bases not matched to a gene: 4. Written as DNA, the CDR3 is TGTGCCAGTTCTCTAGCGGGGAGCACAGATACGCAGTATTTT. Translation: CASSLAGSTDTQYF.

The CDR3, as DNA: TGTGCCAGCAGCAAGCTCCCGGGGACTAGCGGGGCCTACGAGCAGTACGTC. Amino acids: CASSKLPGTSGAYEQYV. This chain connects TRBV7-2 to TRBJ2-7; 13 bases are shared with TRBD2. There are 17 residues in the CDR3. V dropped 5 bases and J dropped 2; count of bases not matched to a gene: 9. Germline CDR1 SGHTA, CDR2 FQGNSA.

This clonotype was seen a few times. This rearrangement joins TRBV5-1 to TRBJ2-1, with D perhaps matching TRBD2 (5 bases). Between the trimmed V and J ends, which lost 0 bases and 12 bases, there was a span of 13 bases. Per germline, CDR1 SGHRS and CDR2 YFSETQ. This CDR3 is built from 13 residues. CDR3 sequence: CASSLEASHVQFF. The CDR3, as DNA: TGCGCCAGCAGCTTGGAAGCTAGCCATGTGCAGTTCTTC.

The gene calls are TRBV27 and TRBJ2-1, with 7 bases identical to TRBD1. Trimming removed 3 bases from V and 6 bases from J; junction bases left unmatched: 11. This CDR3 has 16 amino acids. Germline lookup yields CDR1 MNHEY and CDR2 SMNVEV (reference sequence). Here the CDR3 DNA reads TGTGCCAGCAGTTTTTATGGCAGGGGGTTAGGCAATGAGCAGTTCTTC. Translated, it gives CASSFYGRGLGNEQFF.